Presented here are 13 T cell receptor beta chains from one specimen sequenced in a study of T cells after yellow fever vaccination. A single record per CDR3 protein comes from TCRdb applying MiXCR to the 5' RACE reads. The sample shows about 230,000 distinct CDR3 sequences, roughly 6.3% of them seen only once. The sequences come from CD4+ T cells sorted from PBMCs, collected on the day of the yellow fever booster vaccination. The source is a man under 40 who received the YFV17D yellow fever vaccine.

This clonotype has more than one count but fewer than ten. The chain couples TRBV24-1 to TRBJ2-3, with 7 nucleotides matching TRBD2. The CDR3 runs to 16 residues. Germline values: CDR1 KGHDR, CDR2 SFDVKD. V lost 4 bases to trimming and J lost 0 bases; unmatched junction nucleotides: 6. CDR3 DNA: TGTGCCACCAGTGACCCGACTAGCTCTAGCACAGATACGCAGTATTTT. This codes for CATSDPTSSSTDTQYF.

As concerns this clonotype: A much larger clone differs by one base, so this may be a read error. The chain couples TRBV5-1 to TRBJ1-6; no reliable D call. The CDR3 consists of 16 residues. Germline V gene lookup returns CDR1 SGHRS and CDR2 YFSETQ. In nucleotides, the CDR3 is TGCGACAGCAGCTTAGCATCCGGGAGAGATAATTCACCCCTCCACTTT. Protein product: CDSSLASGRDNSPLHF.

This clonotype has only a few counts. The chain links TRBV7-9 to TRBJ2-5; tentatively, D is TRBD1 or TRBD2 (6 bases each). CDR1 is SEHNR and CDR2 is FQNEAQ in the germline V gene (reference sequence). This CDR3 has 14 amino acids. Trimming took 5 bases from V and 7 from J, leaving 17 bases between them. CDR3 in amino acids: CASSPGDSVATQYF. In DNA, the CDR3 is TGTGCCAGCAGCCCAGGGGACTCAGTGGCGACCCAGTACTTC.

This clonotype came up many times. The chain employs TRBV29-1 and TRBJ2-1, with 8 bases identical to TRBD1. The J segment lost 6 bases and the V segment lost 6 bases, leaving 10 bases of the junction unmatched. Germline lookup yields CDR1 SQVTM and CDR2 ANQGSEA. The CDR3 sequence is 14 residues long. CDR3 nucleotide sequence: TGCAGCGTCGCCCAGGGGGCTATCTTCAATGAGCAGTTCTTC. It codes for CSVAQGAIFNEQFF.

Notes on this clonotype: A junction boundary mismatches the germline segment, possibly from a read error. CDR3 sequence reads: CASCLRSKTSGETDTQYF. The DNA of the CDR3 is TGTGCCAGCTGTTTAAGGAGTAAAACTAGCGGGGAGACAGATACGCAGTATTTT. The gene calls are TRBV12-3 or TRBV12-4 and TRBJ2-3; 10 bases agree with TRBD2. The CDR3 covers 18 residues.

The chain couples TRBV20-1 to TRBJ2-1; 9 bases fit TRBD2. Germline CDR1 reads DFQATT; CDR2 reads SNEGSKA (reference sequence). The junction had 5 bases not matched to a gene; V was cut back by 3 bases and J by 2 bases. CDR3 length: 15 amino acids. CDR3 protein: CSASSKRGAYNEQFF. CDR3 in DNA: TGCAGTGCTAGTAGCAAGCGGGGGGCCTACAATGAGCAGTTCTTC.

CDR3 sequence (DNA): TGTGCCAGCGCGACTAGCGGGATCGGGCACAATGAGCAGTTCTTC. This encodes CASATSGIGHNEQFF. The chain is built from TRBV6-2 or TRBV6-3 and TRBJ2-1; TRBD2 matches at 11 bases. This CDR3 contains 15 residues. V shed 8 bases, J shed 5 bases, and the junction held 8 bases outside the gene matches. Germline V gives CDR1 MNHEY, CDR2 SVGEGT.

This clonotype came up a few times. The genes are TRBV28 and TRBJ1-5; weak D call: TRBD1 (5 bases). The CDR3 spans 15 residues. V dropped 2 bases and J dropped 6 bases, with 14 bases sitting between them. CDR1 is MDHEN and CDR2 is SYDVKM in the germline V gene. DNA of the CDR3: TGTGCCAGCAGTTTAGGGGGGACGGGTACTCAGCCCCAGCATTTT. This sequence encodes CASSLGGTGTQPQHF.

This clonotype came up many times. V usage is TRBV4-3 and J usage is TRBJ1-5; no reliable D call. The V gene lost 0 bases and the J gene lost 3 bases, with 3 bases spanning the gap. There are 13 residues in the CDR3. Germline-derived CDR1 and CDR2 are LGHNA and YSLEER. Here the CDR3 reads CASSQDTNQPQHF. The CDR3, as DNA: TGCGCCAGCAGCCAAGACACCAATCAGCCCCAGCATTTT.

This clonotype was counted between two and nine times. The J gene is TRBJ2-7, the V gene TRBV14; a weak D match, TRBD2 (6 bases). V lost 1 base to trimming and J lost 6 bases, with 16 bases between them. Germline V lookup: CDR1 SGHDN, CDR2 FVKESK. The CDR3 contains 15 residues. CDR3: CASSQVSGSWAEQYF. For the CDR3, the DNA is TGTGCCAGCAGCCAAGTGTCCGGGAGTTGGGCCGAGCAGTACTTC.

The chain carries TRBV28 and TRBJ2-7, with D unresolved. Between the trimmed V and J ends, which lost 7 bases and 2 bases, there was a span of 9 bases. This CDR3 is built from 12 residues. Germline-derived CDR1 and CDR2 are MDHEN and SYDVKM. CDR3 in amino acids: CASTSSPYEQYF. The CDR3 bases are TGTGCCAGCACATCGTCCCCCTACGAGCAGTACTTC.

This clonotype was seen repeatedly, ten times or more. The J gene is TRBJ2-3, the V gene TRBV14; the D gene is possibly TRBD2 (6 bases). V lost 7 bases and J 6 bases, leaving 17 bases between the germline ends. Germline CDR1 reads SGHDN; CDR2 reads FVKESK. The CDR3 spans 14 residues. CDR3 residues: CASKGSGWMDTQYF. In nucleotides, the CDR3 is TGTGCCAGCAAGGGCAGCGGGTGGATGGATACGCAGTATTTT.

This clonotype has a count of ten or more. The rearrangement uses TRBV4-1 and TRBJ2-2, with TRBD1 identical over 8 bases. The V gene end was trimmed by 4 bases and the J gene end by 1 base; junction bases not matched to a gene: 11. Germline CDR1 reads MGHRA; CDR2 reads YSYEKL. The CDR3 loop spans 18 amino acids. The CDR3 DNA reads TGCGCCAGCAGCCTCCGGGACAGGTCTCATATGAACACCGGGGAGCTGTTTTTT. It codes for CASSLRDRSHMNTGELFF.